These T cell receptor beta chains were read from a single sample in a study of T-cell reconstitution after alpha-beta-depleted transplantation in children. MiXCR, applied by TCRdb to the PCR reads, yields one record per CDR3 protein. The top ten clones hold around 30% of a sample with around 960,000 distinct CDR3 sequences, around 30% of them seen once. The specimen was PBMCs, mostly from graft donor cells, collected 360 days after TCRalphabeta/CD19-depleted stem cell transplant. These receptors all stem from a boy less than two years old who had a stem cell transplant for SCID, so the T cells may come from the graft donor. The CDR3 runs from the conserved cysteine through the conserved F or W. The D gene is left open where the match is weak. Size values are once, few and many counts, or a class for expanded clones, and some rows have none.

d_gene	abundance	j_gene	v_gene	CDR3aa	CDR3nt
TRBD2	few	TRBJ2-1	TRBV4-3	CASSQNTGGYNEQFF	TGCGCCAGCAGCCAAAATACGGGGGGTTACAATGAGCAGTTCTTC
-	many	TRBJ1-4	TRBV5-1	CASSLEATNEKLFF	TGCGCCAGCAGCTTGGAGGCAACTAATGAAAAACTGTTTTTT
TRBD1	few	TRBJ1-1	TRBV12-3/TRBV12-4	CASSYRDRAIAFF	TGTGCCAGCAGTTACCGGGACAGGGCTATAGCTTTCTTT
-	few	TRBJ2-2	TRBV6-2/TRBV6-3	CATNRHYTGELFF	TGTGCCACAAACCGACACTACACCGGGGAGCTGTTTTTT
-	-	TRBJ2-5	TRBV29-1	CSVRYQETQYF	TGCAGCGTGAGGTACCAAGAGACCCAGTACTTC
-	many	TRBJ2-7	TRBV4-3	CASSQDWAAYEQYF	TGCGCCAGCAGCCAAGATTGGGCAGCCTACGAGCAGTACTTC
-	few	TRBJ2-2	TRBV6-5	CASSYSRTFNPELFF	TGTGCCAGCAGTTACTCCCGGACATTCAACCCGGAGCTGTTTTTT
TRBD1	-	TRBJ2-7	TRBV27	CASSFEGAREQYF	TGTGCCAGCAGTTTTGAGGGGGCGCGGGAGCAGTACTTC
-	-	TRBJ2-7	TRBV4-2	CASSRETTYEQYF	TGTGCCAGCAGTCGTGAGACCACCTACGAGCAGTACTTC
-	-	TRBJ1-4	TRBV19	CASSIEVGQKLFF	TGTGCCAGTAGTATAGAGGTGGGCCAAAAACTGTTTTTT
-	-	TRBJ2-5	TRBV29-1	CSFLGLQETQYF	TGCAGCTTCCTGGGACTGCAAGAGACCCAGTACTTC
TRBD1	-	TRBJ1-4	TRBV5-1	CASRMTGSIYEKLFF	TGCGCCAGCAGGATGACAGGGTCCATTTATGAAAAACTGTTTTTT
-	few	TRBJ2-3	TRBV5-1	CASSLSVGAGEITDTQYF	TGCGCCAGCAGCTTGTCGGTGGGCGCGGGTGAGATCACAGATACGCAGTATTTT
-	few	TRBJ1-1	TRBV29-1	CSGGRGEGVMNTEAFF	TGCAGCGGCGGGCGAGGGGAAGGGGTTATGAACACTGAAGCTTTCTTT
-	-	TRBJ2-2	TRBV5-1	CASSLPAPNTGELFF	TGCGCCAGCAGCTTGCCTGCGCCGAACACCGGGGAGCTGTTTTTT
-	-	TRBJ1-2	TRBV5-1	CASSLGSAQVERYTF	TGCGCCAGCAGCTTGGGGTCCGCACAGGTAGAGCGCTACACCTTC
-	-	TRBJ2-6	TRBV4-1	CASSQDWGRSSGANVLTF	TGCGCCAGCAGCCAAGATTGGGGACGGAGCTCTGGGGCCAACGTCCTGACTTTC
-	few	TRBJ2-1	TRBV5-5	CASSWRVQYNEQFF	TGTGCCAGCAGCTGGAGGGTACAGTACAATGAGCAGTTCTTC
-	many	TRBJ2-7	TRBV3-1	CASSRPGTYEQYF	TGTGCCAGCAGCCGCCCGGGAACCTACGAGCAGTACTTC
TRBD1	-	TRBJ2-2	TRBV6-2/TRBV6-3	CASSYSTGVAELFF	TGTGCCAGCAGTTACTCGACAGGGGTAGCGGAGCTGTTTTTT
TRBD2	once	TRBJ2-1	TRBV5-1	CASSDRDYRYNEQFF	TGCGCCAGCAGCGACCGGGACTATAGATACAATGAGCAGTTCTTC
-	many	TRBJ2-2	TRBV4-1	CASSRRTGGWTGELFF	TGCGCCAGCAGCCGCCGGACAGGAGGGTGGACCGGGGAGCTGTTTTTT
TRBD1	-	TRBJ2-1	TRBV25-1	CASRTAGTGFNEQFF	TGTGCCAGCAGAACCGCCGGGACAGGGTTCAATGAGCAGTTCTTC
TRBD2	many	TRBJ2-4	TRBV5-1	CASSLVAGGINIQYF	TGCGCCAGCAGCTTAGTAGCGGGGGGTATAAACATTCAGTACTTC
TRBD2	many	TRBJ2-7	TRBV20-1	CSARDPLAGAGF	TGCAGTGCTAGAGATCCCCTAGCGGGTGCCGGGTTC
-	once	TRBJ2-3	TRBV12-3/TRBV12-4	CASSLRGLKDTQYF	TGTGCCAGCAGTTTGCGTGGGCTTAAAGATACGCAGTATTTT
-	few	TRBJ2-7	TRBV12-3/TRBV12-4	CASSFRWVRGVHYEQYF	TGTGCCAGCAGTTTCCGTTGGGTAAGGGGGGTCCACTACGAGCAGTACTTC
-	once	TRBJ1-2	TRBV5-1	CASSPLDKNGYTF	TGCGCCAGCAGCCCCTTGGACAAGAATGGCTACACCTTC
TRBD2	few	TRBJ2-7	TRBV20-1	CSASRGGLYEQYF	TGCAGTGCTAGCCGGGGGGGCCTCTACGAGCAGTACTTC
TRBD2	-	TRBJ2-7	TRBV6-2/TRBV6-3	CASSYVLWTSGGYEQYF	TGTGCCAGCAGTTACGTTCTCTGGACTAGCGGGGGTTACGAGCAGTACTTC
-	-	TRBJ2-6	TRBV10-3	CAISERGAGGANVLTF	TGTGCCATCAGTGAACGGGGGGCGGGAGGGGCCAACGTCCTGACTTTC
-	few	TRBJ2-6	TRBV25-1	CASVGRSFSGANVLTF	TGTGCCAGCGTGGGGAGATCTTTCTCTGGGGCCAACGTCCTGACTTTC
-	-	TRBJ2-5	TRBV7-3	CASSPSNQETQYF	TGTGCCAGCAGCCCGAGCAACCAAGAGACCCAGTACTTC
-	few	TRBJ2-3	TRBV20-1	CSADGEATDTQYF	TGCAGTGCCGATGGGGAGGCGACAGATACGCAGTATTTT
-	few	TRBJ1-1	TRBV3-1	CASSQGHAYTEAFF	TGTGCCAGCAGCCAAGGACACGCCTACACTGAAGCTTTCTTT
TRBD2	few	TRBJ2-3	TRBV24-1	CATSDPDSGGAVDTQYF	TGTGCCACCAGTGATCCAGATAGCGGGGGGGCTGTAGATACGCAGTATTTT
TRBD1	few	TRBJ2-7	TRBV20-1	CSARGAPGQNLSYEQYF	TGCAGTGCTAGAGGGGCTCCGGGACAGAATCTTTCCTACGAGCAGTACTTC
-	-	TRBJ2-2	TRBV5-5	CASSQGLPGYGGELFF	TGTGCCAGCAGCCAGGGGCTCCCGGGGTATGGCGGGGAGCTGTTTTTT
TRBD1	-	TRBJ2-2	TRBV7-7	CASSPDRDGELFF	TGTGCCAGCAGCCCAGACAGGGACGGGGAGCTGTTTTTT
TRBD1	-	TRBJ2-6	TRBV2	CARTHTGQGEVGANVLTF	TGTGCCAGGACCCACACCGGACAGGGGGAAGTTGGGGCCAACGTCCTGACTTTC
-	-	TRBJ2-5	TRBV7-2	CASSRVYGTQYF	TGTGCCAGCAGCCGGGTATATGGGACCCAGTACTTC
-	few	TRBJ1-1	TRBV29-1	CSVEAPGRWNTEAFF	TGCAGCGTTGAGGCGCCGGGACGGTGGAACACTGAAGCTTTCTTT
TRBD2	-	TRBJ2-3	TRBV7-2	CASSRGPAGGKDTQYF	TGTGCCAGCAGCCGAGGTCCAGCGGGGGGTAAAGATACGCAGTATTTT